The entry below gives a single T cell receptor beta chain sequence along with its context. The data were produced by immunoSEQ multiplex PCR, yet TCRdb's version contains in-frame clones alone and is incomplete. The table lists 150,000 to 200,000 clones, around 76% of them singletons, with about a sixth in the top ten. Clinical histories supplied by participants themselves formed the basis of cohort assignment. This sample was included in a study of blood T cell repertoires in COVID-19. Study in general: COVID-19 samples collected from the United States, Italy and Spain covered acute and convalescent phases.

Sequencing was done on a sample of PBMCs or T cells enriched from blood (not recorded which). The clonotype was recovered from a woman in her fifties or sixties with acute COVID-19.

CDR3 region: CASRVAGKPGELFF. The CDR3 nucleotides are TGTGCCAGTCGTGTCGCAGGGAAACCCGGGGAGCTGTTTTTT. The rearrangement uses TRBV28 and TRBJ2-2; maybe TRBD1 (5 bases). Germline V gene sequence: CDR1 MDHEN, CDR2 SYDVKM. Trimming shortened V by 9 bases and J by 6 bases, and 17 bases separated the two germline ends. The CDR3 consists of 14 residues.